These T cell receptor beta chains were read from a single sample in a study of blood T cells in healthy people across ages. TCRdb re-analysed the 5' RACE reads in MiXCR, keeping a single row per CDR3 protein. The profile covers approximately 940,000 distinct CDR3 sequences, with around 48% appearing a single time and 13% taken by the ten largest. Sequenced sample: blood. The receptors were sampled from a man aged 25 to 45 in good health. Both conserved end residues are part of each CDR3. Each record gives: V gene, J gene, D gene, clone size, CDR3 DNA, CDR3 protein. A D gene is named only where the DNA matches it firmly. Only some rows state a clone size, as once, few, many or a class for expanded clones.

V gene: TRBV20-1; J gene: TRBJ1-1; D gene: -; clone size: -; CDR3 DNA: TGCAGTGCTAGACCGGGACTTCGGAACACTGAAGCTTTCTTT; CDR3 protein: CSARPGLRNTEAFF
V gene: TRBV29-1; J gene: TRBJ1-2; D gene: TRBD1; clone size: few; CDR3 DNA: TGCAGCGTGGAAACAGGGGTGGACTATGGCTACACCTTC; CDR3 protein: CSVETGVDYGYTF
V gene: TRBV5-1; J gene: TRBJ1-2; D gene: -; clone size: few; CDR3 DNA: TGCGCCAGCAGCTTGACAGCCAGTAACTATGGCTACACCTTC; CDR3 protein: CASSLTASNYGYTF
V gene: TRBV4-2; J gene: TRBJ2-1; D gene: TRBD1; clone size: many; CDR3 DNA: TGTGCCAGCAGCCAAGATCCGGGACAGGACTACAATGAGCAGTTCTTC; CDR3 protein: CASSQDPGQDYNEQFF
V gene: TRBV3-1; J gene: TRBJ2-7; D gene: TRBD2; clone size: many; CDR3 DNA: TGTGCCAGCAGCCAGGGTAGCGGGGGCTCCTACGAGCAGTACTTC; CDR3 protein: CASSQGSGGSYEQYF
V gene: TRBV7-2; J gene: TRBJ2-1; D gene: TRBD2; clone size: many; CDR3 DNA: TGTGCCAGCAGCTTAGTGGTCCTAGCGGGGGGCTACAATGAGCAGTTCTTC; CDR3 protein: CASSLVVLAGGYNEQFF
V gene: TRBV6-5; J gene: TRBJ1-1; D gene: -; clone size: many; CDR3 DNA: TGTGCCAGCAGTACGCTGGCCGGCGGCACTGAAGCTTTCTTT; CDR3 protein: CASSTLAGGTEAFF
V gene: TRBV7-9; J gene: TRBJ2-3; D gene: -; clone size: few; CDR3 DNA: TGTGCCAGCACGGGAAGGACAGATACGCAGTATTTT; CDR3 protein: CASTGRTDTQYF
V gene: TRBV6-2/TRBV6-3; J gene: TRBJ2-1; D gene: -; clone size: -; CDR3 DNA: TGTGCCAGCAGTTACAGGCGTCAGCTCAGAGGTATGGGTGAGCAGTTCTTC; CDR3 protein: CASSYRRQLRGMGEQFF
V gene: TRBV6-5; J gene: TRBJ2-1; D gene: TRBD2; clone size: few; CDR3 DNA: TGTGCCAGCAGTTACAGGGGGACTAGCGGAAAGCACAATGAGCAGTTCTTC; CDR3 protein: CASSYRGTSGKHNEQFF
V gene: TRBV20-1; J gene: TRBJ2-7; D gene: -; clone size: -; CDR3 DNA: TGCAGTGCCGATGCCCCTGGGGGGACCTACGAGCAGTACTTC; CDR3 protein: CSADAPGGTYEQYF
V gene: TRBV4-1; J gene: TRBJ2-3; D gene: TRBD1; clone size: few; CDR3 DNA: TGCGCCAGCAGCCGAGAGAGGGGACAGGCTAGCACAGATACGCAGTATTTT; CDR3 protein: CASSRERGQASTDTQYF
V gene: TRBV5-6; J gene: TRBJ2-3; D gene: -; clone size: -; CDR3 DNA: TGTGCCAGCAGCTTGGCGAACCTGGCCCCAGGGCAGGAGTATTTT; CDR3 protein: CASSLANLAPGQEYF
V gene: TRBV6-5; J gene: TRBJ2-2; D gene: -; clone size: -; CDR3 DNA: TGTGCCAGCACTAAACCCGGGGGGGAGCTGTTTTTT; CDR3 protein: CASTKPGGELFF
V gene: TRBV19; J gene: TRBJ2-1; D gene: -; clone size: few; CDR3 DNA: TGTGCCAGTAGTATAGGCCCCCTTAATGAGCAGTTCTTC; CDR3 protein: CASSIGPLNEQFF
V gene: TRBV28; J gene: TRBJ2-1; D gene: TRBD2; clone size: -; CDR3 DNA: TGTGCCAGCAGTTCCCCGGGACTAGCGGGGAGTGAGCAGTTCTTC; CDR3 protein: CASSSPGLAGSEQFF
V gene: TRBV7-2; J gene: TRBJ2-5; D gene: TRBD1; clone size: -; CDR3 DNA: TGTGCCAGCAGCTCCCAGGGGGCAGCCTACAATGAGCAGTACTTC; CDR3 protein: CASSSQGAAYNEQYF
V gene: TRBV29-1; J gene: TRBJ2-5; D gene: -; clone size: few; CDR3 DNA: TGCAGCGTTGCTCCCCGCCCGCCGGACGGACGACCCAAGGAGACCCAGTACTTC; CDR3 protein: CSVAPRPPDGRPKETQYF
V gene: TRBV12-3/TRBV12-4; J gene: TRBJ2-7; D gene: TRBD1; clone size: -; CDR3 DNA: TGTGCCAGCAGCCCGGGACAGATTAACGAGCAGTACTTC; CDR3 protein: CASSPGQINEQYF
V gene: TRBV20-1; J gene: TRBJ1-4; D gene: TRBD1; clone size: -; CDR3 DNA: TGCAGTGCTAGGGGGGACAGGGAGGAAAAACTGTTTTTT; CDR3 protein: CSARGDREEKLFF
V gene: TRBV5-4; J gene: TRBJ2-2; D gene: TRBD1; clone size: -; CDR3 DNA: TGTGCCAGCAGCTTAGGGCAGGGGGCCAGGACCGGGGAGCTGTTTTTT; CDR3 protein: CASSLGQGARTGELFF
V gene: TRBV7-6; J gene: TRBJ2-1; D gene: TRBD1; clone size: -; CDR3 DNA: TGTGCCAGCAGCCTGACCCGACAGGGTGCATACAATGAGCAGTTCTTC; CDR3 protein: CASSLTRQGAYNEQFF
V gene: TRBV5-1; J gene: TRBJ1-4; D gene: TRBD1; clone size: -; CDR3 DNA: TGCGCCAGCAGCTCTGGGACAGGGGAGGGGGAAAAACTGTTTTTT; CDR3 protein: CASSSGTGEGEKLFF
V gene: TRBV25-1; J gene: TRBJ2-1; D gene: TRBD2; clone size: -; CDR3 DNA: TGTGCCAGCATTAGTAGCGGGGGTCGCTACAATGAGCAGTTCTTC; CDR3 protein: CASISSGGRYNEQFF
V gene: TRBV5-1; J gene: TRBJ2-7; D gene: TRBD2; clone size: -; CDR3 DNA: TGCGCCAGCAGTCTTTTCCCGGGACTAGCGCCCCACGAGCAGTACTTC; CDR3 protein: CASSLFPGLAPHEQYF
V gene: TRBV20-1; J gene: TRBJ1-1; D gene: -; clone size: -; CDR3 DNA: TGCAGTGCACGTTGGGGCAGAGCGAACACTGAAGCTTTCTTT; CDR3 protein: CSARWGRANTEAFF
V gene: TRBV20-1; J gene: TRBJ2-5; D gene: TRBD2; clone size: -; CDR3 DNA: TGCAGTGCTAGAGATGCTAGCGGGGGGACTGGAGAGACCCAGTACTTC; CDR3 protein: CSARDASGGTGETQYF
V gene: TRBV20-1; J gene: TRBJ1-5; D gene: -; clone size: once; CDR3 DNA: TGCAGTGCCACAAAGGGGTGGACAGCAAATCAGCCCCAGCATTTT; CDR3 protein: CSATKGWTANQPQHF
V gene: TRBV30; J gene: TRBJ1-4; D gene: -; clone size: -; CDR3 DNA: TGTGCCTGGAGTCCCATGAGAACTAATGAAAAACTGTTTTTT; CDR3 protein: CAWSPMRTNEKLFF
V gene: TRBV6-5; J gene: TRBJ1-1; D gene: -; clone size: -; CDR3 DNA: TGTGCCAGCAGTTACGGTGGGACATCGGGCACTGAAGCTTTCTTT; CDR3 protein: CASSYGGTSGTEAFF
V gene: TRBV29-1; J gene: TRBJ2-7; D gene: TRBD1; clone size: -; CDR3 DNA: TGCAGCGTGGTCGGGACAGAAAGTTCCAGCTCCTACGAGCAGTACTTC; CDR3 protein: CSVVGTESSSSYEQYF
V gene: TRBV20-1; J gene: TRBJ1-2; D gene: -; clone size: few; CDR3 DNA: TGCAGTGCCACTACCCCCGGACGGACGGGACATGGCTACACCTTC; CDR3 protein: CSATTPGRTGHGYTF
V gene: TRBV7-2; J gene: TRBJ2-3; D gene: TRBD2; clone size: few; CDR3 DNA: TGTGCCAGCAGCTCAGCGGGGAGTACGCAGTATTTT; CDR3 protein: CASSSAGSTQYF
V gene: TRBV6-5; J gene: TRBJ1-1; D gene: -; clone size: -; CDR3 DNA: TGTGCCAGCAGTTATGAGGTCCAGGGCCTAGCTTTCTTT; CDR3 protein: CASSYEVQGLAFF
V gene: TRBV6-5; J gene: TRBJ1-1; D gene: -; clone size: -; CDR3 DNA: TGTGCCAGCAGTTACCGGGGGGGCGTAATTAATGAAGCTTTCTTT; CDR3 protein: CASSYRGGVINEAFF
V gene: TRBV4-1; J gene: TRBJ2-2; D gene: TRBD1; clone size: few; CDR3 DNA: TGCGCCAGCTCCGGGACAGGGAGGACCGGGGAGCTGTTTTTT; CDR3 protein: CASSGTGRTGELFF
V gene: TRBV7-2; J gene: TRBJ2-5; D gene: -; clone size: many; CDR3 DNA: TGTGCCAGCAGCTTAAGGAGGGAAGAGACCCAGTACTTC; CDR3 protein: CASSLRREETQYF
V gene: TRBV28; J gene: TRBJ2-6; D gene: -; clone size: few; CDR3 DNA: TGTGCCAGCAGTTTATCCGTTGACTCTGGGGCCAACGTCCTGACTTTC; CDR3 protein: CASSLSVDSGANVLTF
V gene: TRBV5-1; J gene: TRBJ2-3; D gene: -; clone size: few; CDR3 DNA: TGCGCCAGCAGCGTGATCCCCACAGATACGCAGTATTTT; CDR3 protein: CASSVIPTDTQYF
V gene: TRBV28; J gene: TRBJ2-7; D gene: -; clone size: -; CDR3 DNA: TGTGCCAGCAGTTTGCTACTACATTACGAGCAGTACTTC; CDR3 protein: CASSLLLHYEQYF
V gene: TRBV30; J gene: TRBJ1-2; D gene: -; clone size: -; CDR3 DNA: TGTGCCTGGAAACCCTATGGCTACACCTTC; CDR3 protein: CAWKPYGYTF
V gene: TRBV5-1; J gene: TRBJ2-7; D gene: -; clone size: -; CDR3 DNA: TGCGCCAGCAGCTTGGCCAGGGAAACCGAGCAGTACTTC; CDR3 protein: CASSLARETEQYF
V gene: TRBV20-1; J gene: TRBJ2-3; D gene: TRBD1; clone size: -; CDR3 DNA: TGCGGTGCTAGAGAGGACAGGGCCACAGATACGCAGTATTTT; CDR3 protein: CGAREDRATDTQYF
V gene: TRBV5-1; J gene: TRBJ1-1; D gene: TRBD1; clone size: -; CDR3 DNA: TGCGCCAGCAGCTGGGCGGGACAGGGCTTAGAGTTGGACACTGAAGCTTTCTTT; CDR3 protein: CASSWAGQGLELDTEAFF
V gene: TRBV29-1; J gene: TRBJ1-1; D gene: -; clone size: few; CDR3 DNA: TGCAGCGTTGAGGCGAACACTGAAGCTTTCTTT; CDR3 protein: CSVEANTEAFF
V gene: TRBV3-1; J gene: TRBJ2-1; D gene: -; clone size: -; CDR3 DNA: TGTGCCAGCAGCCAAGAAAGGGGGGTCGCCTACAATGAGCAGTTCTTC; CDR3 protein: CASSQERGVAYNEQFF
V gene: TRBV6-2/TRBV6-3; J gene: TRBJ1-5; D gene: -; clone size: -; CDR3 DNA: TGTGCCAGCAGTTACGAGGAGGGCTGTAGCTTCAATCAGCCCCAGCATTTT; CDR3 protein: CASSYEEGCSFNQPQHF
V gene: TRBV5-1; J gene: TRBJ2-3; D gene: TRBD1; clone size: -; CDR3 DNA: TGCGCCAGCAGCGGACAGGGGATGACAGATACGCAGTATTTT; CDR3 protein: CASSGQGMTDTQYF
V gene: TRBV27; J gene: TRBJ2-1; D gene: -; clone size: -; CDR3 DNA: TGTGCCAGCAGTTTGCAGCTAAACAATGAGCAGTTCTTC; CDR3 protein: CASSLQLNNEQFF
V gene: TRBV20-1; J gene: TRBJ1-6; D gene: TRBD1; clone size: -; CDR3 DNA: TGCAGTGCTTACCCGGGACAGGTATCACCCCTCCACTTT; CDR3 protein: CSAYPGQVSPLHF
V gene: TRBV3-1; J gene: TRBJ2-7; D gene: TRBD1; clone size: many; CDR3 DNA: TGTGCCAGCAGCCGGACAGGGAGACTCTACGAGCAGTACTTC; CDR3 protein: CASSRTGRLYEQYF
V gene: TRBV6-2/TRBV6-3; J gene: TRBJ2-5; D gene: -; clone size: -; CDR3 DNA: TGTGCCAGCACCCACGTGGGGGGTGAAGAGACCCAGTACTTC; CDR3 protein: CASTHVGGEETQYF
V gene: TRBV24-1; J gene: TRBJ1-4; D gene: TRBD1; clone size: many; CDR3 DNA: TGTGCCACCAGCCAGGGGGGTGGAGGAGCAAAACTGTTTTTT; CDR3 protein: CATSQGGGGAKLFF